This passage covers 30 T cell receptor beta chains from one sample sequenced in a study of cytomegalovirus exposure and HLA in healthy donors. Primers for the PCR totalled 60 Vbeta and 13 Jbeta. The data were produced by immunoSEQ multiplex PCR, yet TCRdb's version contains in-frame clones alone and is incomplete. The table records some 120,000 clones, more than 60% of them present only once. Input material: PBMCs. The receptors come from a female donor in good health and CMV-seronegative.

This sequence joins TRBV30 and TRBJ1-2; a possible D gene is TRBD1 (5 bases). V lost 4 bases and J 6 bases, leaving 12 bases between the germline ends. CDR1 is GTSNPN and CDR2 is SVGIG in the germline V gene (reference sequence). The CDR3 totals 12 residues. In DNA form, the CDR3 reads TGTGCCTGGATGGGGCAGGCCCATGGCTACACCTTC. Its protein product is CAWMGQAHGYTF.

Notes on this clone: Sequence at one end of the junction differs from germline and may be a read error. The chain carries TRBV7-9 and TRBJ2-7, with a possible D match to TRBD1 (5 bases). Looked up from germline, CDR1 is SEHNR and CDR2 is FQNEAQ (reference sequence). There are 16 residues in the CDR3. CDR3 sequence reads: CSSSFWGQGPSYEQYF. The CDR3, as DNA: TGTTCCAGCAGCTTCTGGGGCCAGGGTCCGTCCTACGAGCAGTACTTC.

The V gene is TRBV5-6, the J gene TRBJ2-3; D unclear. Germline lookup yields CDR1 SGHDT and CDR2 YYEEEE. The CDR3 is 11 residues long. Trimming cost V 2 bases and J 6 bases, with 4 bases left between them. CDR3 sequence reads: CASSFLDTQYF. The CDR3 coding sequence is TGTGCCAGCAGCTTTCTGGATACGCAGTATTTT.

The chain recombines TRBV5-1 with TRBJ1-4; D gene ambiguous. Germline CDR1 is SGHRS and CDR2 is YFSETQ. The CDR3 consists of 14 residues. V was trimmed by 4 bases and J by 5 bases, leaving 12 bases between them. CDR3 in DNA: TGCGCCAGCAGCCCAGGACGGGGAAATGAAAAACTGTTTTTT. It is translated as CASSPGRGNEKLFF. Together with reference TRBV5-1 and TRBJ1-4, the CDR3 gives the full variable domain: KAGVTQTPRYLIKTRGQQVTLSCSPISGHRSVSWYQQTPGQGLQFLFEYFSETQRNKGNFPGRFSGRQFSNSRSEMNVSTLELGDSALYLCASSPGRGNEKLFFGSGTQLSVL.

J is TRBJ2-3 and V is TRBV6-5; unclear D gene. CDR3 length: 13 amino acids. V shed 4 bases and J shed 6 bases, with 11 bases lying between them. Germline V CDR1 and CDR2: MNHEY, SVGAGI. The chain's CDR3 is CASSSLVGDTQYF. CDR3 sequence (DNA): TGTGCCAGCAGTTCTCTAGTCGGGGATACGCAGTATTTT.

The chain is built from TRBV6-5 and TRBJ2-1; 9 bases line up with TRBD1. Germline V gives CDR1 MNHEY, CDR2 SVGAGI. The CDR3 runs 16 residues. V lost 0 bases, J lost 5 bases, and 5 bases stayed unmatched. Written as DNA, the CDR3 is TGTGCCAGCAGTTACTCCGGGACAGGGTCCCACAATGAGCAGTTCTTC. Translated, it gives CASSYSGTGSHNEQFF.

The sample holds one count of this clone. This sequence joins TRBV27 and TRBJ2-7; D perhaps matches TRBD2 (6 bases). V was pared by 6 bases and J by 6 bases, with 18 bases between. The CDR3 consists of 14 residues. Germline loops: CDR1 MNHEY, CDR2 SMNVEV (reference sequence). In nucleotides, the CDR3 is TGTGCCAGCAGAATCGGGACTTCTCCGTCCGAGCAGTACTTC. Translation gives CASRIGTSPSEQYF.

CDR3 protein: CASSLYSGETQYF. Written as DNA, the CDR3 is TGCGCCAGCAGCTTGTATTCAGGGGAGACCCAGTACTTC. This chain uses TRBV5-1 with TRBJ2-5; D possibly corresponds to TRBD1 (5 bases). The CDR3 spans 13 residues. Trimming removed 1 base from V and 5 bases from J, with 9 bases in between. The germline V gene has CDR1 SGHRS and CDR2 YFSETQ.

This clone was detected a few times. The V call is TRBV6-1, the J call TRBJ2-7; 9 nucleotides agree with TRBD1. The CDR3 consists of 13 residues. The germline CDR1 and CDR2 sequences are MNHNS and SASEGT. Losses at the gene ends were 8 bases for V and 2 bases for J; bases not matched to a gene: 4. In nucleotides, the CDR3 is TGTGCCAGCCCGGGACAGGGACCCTACGAGCAGTACTTC. Translated, it gives CASPGQGPYEQYF.

V and J are TRBV21-1 and TRBJ1-2. TRBV21-1 is a recognized pseudogene. This CDR3 has 11 residues. In nucleotides, the CDR3 is TGTGCCAGCAGCAAACGGTATGGCTACACCTTC. Its translation is CASSKRYGYTF.

This clone has just one count. Other DNA sequences in this sample translate to the same CDR3. The chain recombines TRBV5-1 with TRBJ1-6; TRBD1 agrees at 7 bases. This CDR3 spans 16 amino acids. Germline CDR1 reads SGHRS; CDR2 reads YFSETQ. V dropped 3 bases and J dropped 6; count of bases not matched to a gene: 9. This CDR3 reads CASSSTGQQTNSPLHF. In DNA form, the CDR3 reads TGCGCCAGCAGCTCGACGGGACAGCAAACTAATTCACCCCTCCACTTT.

The J gene is TRBJ2-7, the V gene TRBV6-1; 9 positions agree with TRBD2. The V segment lost 2 bases and the J segment 2 bases; nucleotides outside the gene matches: 4. The germline CDR1 and CDR2 sequences are MNHNS and SASEGT. This CDR3 comprises 15 residues. The CDR3 DNA reads as TGTGCCAGCAGTGAACTAGCGGGGCGTACCTACGAGCAGTACTTC. This gives the protein CASSELAGRTYEQYF.

The rearrangement joins TRBV7-9 to TRBJ1-3; D ambiguous. Germline CDR1 reads SEHNR; CDR2 reads FQNEAQ (reference sequence). This CDR3 contains 15 residues. Trimming took 5 bases from V and 7 from J, leaving 18 bases between them. The CDR3: CASSHSEVGSNTIYF. The CDR3 nucleotides read TGTGCCAGCAGCCACTCGGAGGTTGGGTCGAACACCATATATTTT.

The genes are TRBV6-6 and TRBJ1-2, with TRBD1 matching 9 bases. Germline-derived CDR1 and CDR2 are MNHNY and SVGAGI (reference sequence). J was trimmed by 0 bases and V by 6 bases; bases with no gene match: 8. This CDR3 has 16 amino acids. CDR3 DNA: TGTGCCAGCAGCCTACTCCGGGACAGGGCTAACTATGGCTACACCTTC. Translated: CASSLLRDRANYGYTF.

The chain employs TRBV9 and TRBJ2-2, with a tentative D call TRBD1 (6 bases). With 4 bases removed from V and 6 bases from J, the gap between germline ends came to 10 bases. CDR3 size: 13 residues. Germline assignment: CDR1 SGDLS and CDR2 YYNGEE. CDR3 residues: CASSRDRPGELFF. CDR3 sequence (DNA): TGTGCCAGCAGCCGAGACAGGCCCGGGGAGCTGTTTTTT.

The chain couples TRBV10-3 to TRBJ2-1; 10 bases fit TRBD2. This CDR3 is 17 amino acids long. Germline V CDR1 and CDR2: ENHRY, SYGVKD. V lost 2 bases and J lost 8; bases outside the gene matches: 12. CDR3 nucleotide sequence: TGTGCCATCAGTGAGCCAGTAAAAGCGGGGGGGCCCGATGAGCAGTTCTTC. Protein: CAISEPVKAGGPDEQFF.

J is TRBJ1-2 and V is TRBV5-1, with TRBD1 identical over 8 bases. There are 13 residues in the CDR3. V shed 4 bases, J shed 8 bases, and the junction held 7 bases outside the gene matches. Germline V CDR1 and CDR2: SGHRS, YFSETQ. CDR3 nucleotides: TGCGCCAGCAGCGCCGGACAGGGCAGAGGCTACACCTTC. The encoded protein is CASSAGQGRGYTF.

This clone was observed a few times. The V gene is TRBV6-1, the J gene TRBJ2-7; possible D gene TRBD1, 6 bases. The V and J ends lost 6 bases and 4 bases respectively, with 16 bases between them. CDR3 length: 14 residues. Germline V gives CDR1 MNHNS, CDR2 SASEGT. This CDR3 reads CASRGRDTRYEQYF. CDR3 DNA sequence: TGTGCCAGCAGGGGCCGGGACACCAGGTACGAGCAGTACTTC.

Points on this clone: The sample has other DNA sequences that encode this CDR3 too. The chain employs TRBV7-2 and TRBJ1-1, with a possible D match to TRBD1 (5 bases). The V gene's germline CDR1 is SGHTA and CDR2 FQGNSA. The CDR3 totals 14 residues. The V and J ends lost 1 base and 0 bases respectively, with 6 bases between them. Here the CDR3 DNA reads TGTGCCAGCAGCTTAGGACAGATGAACACTGAAGCTTTCTTT. Its protein product is CASSLGQMNTEAFF.

The J gene is TRBJ1-5, the V gene TRBV5-3; TRBD1 agrees at 8 bases. TRBV5-3 is an ORF, and what it does is uncertain. This CDR3 comprises 14 residues. Trimming at V came to 2 bases and at J to 11 bases, leaving 9 bases not matched to a gene. The CDR3 spells CARSFRGPGLAQHF. The CDR3 DNA reads TGTGCCAGAAGCTTCAGGGGGCCAGGCCTAGCCCAGCATTTT.

The chain uses TRBV6-1 and TRBJ2-7; tentative D call: TRBD2 (6 bases). V was pared by 5 bases and J by 6 bases, with 14 bases between. Germline CDR1 is MNHNS and CDR2 is SASEGT. The CDR3 runs to 13 residues. In nucleotides, the CDR3 is TGTGCCAGCAGTCGGGACTTCGCCTCCGAGCAGTACTTC. Its translation is CASSRDFASEQYF.

This chain joins TRBV30 and TRBJ2-3; 8 nucleotides match TRBD1. This CDR3 is 15 amino acids long. The germline gives CDR1 GTSNPN, CDR2 SVGIG (reference sequence). V dropped 1 base and J dropped 0; count of bases not matched to a gene: 3. The CDR3 region has the DNA TGTGCCTGGAGTGGCAGGGGGCCGAGCACAGATACGCAGTATTTT. Translating gives CAWSGRGPSTDTQYF.

This chain joins TRBV5-6 and TRBJ2-7; the match to TRBD1 covers 9 bases. This CDR3 has 16 amino acids. V lost 0 bases, J lost 7 bases, and 11 bases stayed unmatched. Germline CDR1 SGHDT, CDR2 YYEEEE. CDR3 DNA: TGTGCCAGCAGCTTGGTGGTGGGGGGACAGGGTGAAGAGCAGTACTTC. Its protein is CASSLVVGGQGEEQYF.

This sequence joins TRBV7-9 and TRBJ2-2; 7 nucleotides line up with TRBD1. The CDR3 is 16 residues long. From germline, CDR1 is SEHNR and CDR2 FQNEAQ (reference sequence). V trimming: 5 bases; J trimming: 6 bases; junction bases outside the gene matches: 12. The CDR3 DNA is TGTGCCAGCAGCCCTACGATTAGACAGGGCCCCGGGGAGCTGTTTTTT. Amino acids: CASSPTIRQGPGELFF.

This clone turned up a few times. V gene TRBV5-1 combines with J gene TRBJ2-7; D possibly corresponds to TRBD2 (5 bases). The CDR3 sequence is 14 residues long. Trimming cost V 2 bases and J 2 bases, with 11 bases left between them. CDR1 is SGHRS, CDR2 YFSETQ, per germline. The DNA for the CDR3 is TGCGCCAGCAGCTTAGGTCCGGGAACCTACGAGCAGTACTTC. It codes for CASSLGPGTYEQYF.

In this sample, this clone turned up once. The chain uses TRBV12-5 and TRBJ2-7; TRBD1 might be the D (6 bases). Germline V CDR1 and CDR2: LGHNT, FRNRAP. V was trimmed by 2 bases and J by 2 bases, leaving 10 bases between them. The CDR3 is 14 amino acids. The CDR3 loop reads CASGLSGAAYEQYF. The CDR3 coding sequence is TGTGCTAGTGGTTTGTCAGGGGCCGCCTACGAGCAGTACTTC.

The J gene is TRBJ2-3, the V gene TRBV4-2, with 11 bases lining up with TRBD2. The CDR3 sequence is 19 residues long. V lost 1 base and J lost 2; bases outside the gene matches: 11. CDR1 and CDR2 from the germline V gene are LGHNA and YNFKEQ. The CDR3, as DNA: TGTGCCAGCAGCCAAGGGGGACCACTAGCGGGGGACCCCACAGATACGCAGTATTTT. Its translation: CASSQGGPLAGDPTDTQYF.

This clone has more than one count but fewer than ten. The V and J genes are TRBV6-1 and TRBJ1-5; unclear D gene. V was clipped by 0 bases and J by 9 bases, with 6 bases between them. Germline loops: CDR1 MNHNS, CDR2 SASEGT. This CDR3 is 12 amino acids long. CDR3 nucleotides: TGTGCCAGCAGTGAAGCAGCCTGGCCCCAGCATTTT. Translating it yields CASSEAAWPQHF.

This chain uses TRBV18 with TRBJ1-1; D possibly corresponds to TRBD1 (6 bases). Looked up from germline, CDR1 is KGHSH and CDR2 is LQKENI. The CDR3 runs 13 residues. Deletions cut 5 bases from V and 2 bases from J, with 9 bases between. This CDR3 is CASSRGGNTEAFF. The CDR3 bases are TGTGCCAGCTCAAGGGGGGGAAACACTGAAGCTTTCTTT.

This clone was seen only once. This chain joins TRBV5-4 and TRBJ2-5; D is unclear. The J call may be in error: the DNA end matches TRBJ2-7 better. Germline CDR1 SGHNT, CDR2 YYREEE (reference sequence). CDR3 length equals 16 residues. CDR3 amino acids: CASSLDLTASSYEQYF. The CDR3 coding sequence is TGTGCCAGCAGCTTGGATTTGACGGCTAGCTCCTACGAGCAGTACTTC.